The clone carrying this T cell receptor (beta chain) was counted between two and nine times. The antigen remains undetermined. This sample was taken from a study of response to subunit inactivated influenza vaccine. Study results and limitations: The authors suggested that few new T cells are recruited per seasonal influenza vaccination.

Using its own MiXCR run on the RT-PCR reads, TCRdb lists one record per CDR3 protein. This table has hundreds of thousands of distinct CDR3 sequences, 25% appearing once. The sequenced sample was CD4+ T cells sorted from PBMCs, obtained around 5 days after vaccination. This clonotype was sampled from a man in his fifties who received an inactivated influenza vaccine.

The CDR3 bases are TGCAGTGCCAATGTCCCGGGACTAGCGGGGGGGCTGATAGATACGCAGTATTTT. Amino acid sequence: CSANVPGLAGGLIDTQYF. The J gene is TRBJ2-3, the V gene TRBV20-1; 16 nucleotides line up with TRBD2. CDR1 is DFQATT and CDR2 is SNEGSKA in the germline V gene (reference sequence). Losses at the gene ends were 6 bases for V and 5 bases for J; bases not matched to a gene: 14. This CDR3 has 18 residues.